This passage covers 19 T cell receptor beta chains from one sample sequenced in a study of early T cells in non-severe SARS-CoV-2 infection. TCRdb fed the 5' RACE reads into MiXCR, producing one record per CDR3 protein. The table lists more than 25,000 distinct CDR3 sequences, about 5% of them singletons. The sample consisted of whole blood. The origin of the receptors is an adult who was a healthcare worker with PCR-confirmed SARS-CoV-2 infection or an uninfected control (not recorded which).

This clonotype was picked up many times. As DNA, the CDR3 is TGTGCCAGCAGTCCGGGACAGGGGTATGGCTACACCTTC. Translated, it gives CASSPGQGYGYTF. The chain is built from TRBV12-3 or TRBV12-4 and TRBJ1-2; 10 positions agree with TRBD1. This CDR3 has 13 amino acids. Trimming cost V 5 bases and J 5 bases; bases outside gene matches: 2.

This clonotype was recorded at least ten times. The J gene is TRBJ2-7, the V gene TRBV20-1; 10 bases fit TRBD1. Germline loops: CDR1 DFQATT, CDR2 SNEGSKA (reference sequence). The trim removed 5 bases at V and 0 bases at J, leaving 4 bases unmatched. There are 14 residues in the CDR3. In DNA, the CDR3 is TGCAGTGCTGGGACAGGGGCGGGCTCCTACGAGCAGTACTTC. Its protein is CSAGTGAGSYEQYF.

The chain combines TRBV3-1 with TRBJ1-5; D remains ambiguous. Germline CDR1 is LGHDT and CDR2 is YNNKEL (reference sequence). V dropped 2 bases and J dropped 6 bases, with 11 bases sitting between them. The CDR3 loop spans 14 amino acids. The CDR3 DNA reads as TGTGCCAGCAGCCAACGCGGCTTGGGTCAGCCCCAGCATTTT. As protein: CASSQRGLGQPQHF.

This clonotype has at least ten counts. This chain connects TRBV29-1 to TRBJ2-3; D remains unclear. CDR3 length equals 12 residues. Germline values: CDR1 SQVTM, CDR2 ANQGSEA. Trimming pared 3 bases from V and 0 bases from J, leaving 4 bases between. This chain's CDR3 is CSVDYSTDTQYF. The CDR3 region has the DNA TGCAGCGTTGATTACAGCACAGATACGCAGTATTTT.

The chain combines TRBV2 with TRBJ2-2; 7 nucleotides align to TRBD1. Trimming at V came to 5 bases and at J to 2 bases, leaving 8 bases not matched to a gene. The CDR3 is 16 residues long. Germline V gene lookup returns CDR1 SNHLY and CDR2 FYNNEI. DNA of the CDR3: TGTGCCAGCAGTTTATCCGGGACAGTCAACACCGGGGAGCTGTTTTTT. Its translation: CASSLSGTVNTGELFF.

This clonotype was detected ten times or more. The rearrangement links TRBV27 to TRBJ2-6; no firm D call. CDR3 length equals 14 residues. V was clipped by 7 bases and J by 2 bases, with 9 bases between them. Germline CDR1 reads MNHEY; CDR2 reads SMNVEV (reference sequence). DNA of the CDR3: TGTGCCAGCACGACGTACCCTGGGGCCAACGTCCTGACTTTC. Translation: CASTTYPGANVLTF.

This clonotype was observed a handful of times. The chain couples TRBV6-6 to TRBJ1-2; D unresolved. The CDR3 length is 10 residues. The V end lost 3 bases, the J end lost 6 bases, and 2 bases lay between the germline ends. The germline CDR1 and CDR2 sequences are MNHNY and SVGAGI (reference sequence). CDR3 nucleotide sequence: TGTGCCAGCAGTTATGATGGCTACACCTTC. It specifies CASSYDGYTF.

This clonotype was seen at least ten times. This chain links TRBV28 with TRBJ1-5; 9 bases agree with TRBD1. The germline gives CDR1 MDHEN, CDR2 SYDVKM. This CDR3 spans 15 amino acids. Losses at the gene ends were 5 bases for V and 5 bases for J; bases not matched to a gene: 7. CDR3 protein: CASSELTGGDQPQHF. The CDR3 DNA reads as TGTGCCAGCAGTGAACTTACAGGGGGCGATCAGCCCCAGCATTTT. Complete variable domain (other parts from reference TRBV28 and TRBJ1-5): DVKVTQSSRYLVKRTGEKVFLECVQDMDHENMFWYRQDPGLGLRLIYFSYDVKMKEKGDIPEGYSVSREKKERFSLILESASTNQTSMYLCASSELTGGDQPQHFGDGTRLSIL.

In this sample, this clonotype is medium-sized. This chain connects TRBV29-1 to TRBJ2-1; TRBD2 agrees at 8 bases. V was pared by 3 bases and J by 0 bases, with 10 bases of the junction left unmatched. There are 17 residues in the CDR3. Germline CDR1 and CDR2: SQVTM and ANQGSEA. The CDR3, as DNA: TGCAGCGTTGAGGGGCTAGCGGGCGCCCCCTCCTACAATGAGCAGTTCTTC. Its protein product is CSVEGLAGAPSYNEQFF.

There are many counts of this clonotype. The chain has TRBV5-1 and TRBJ2-2; 11 positions match TRBD1. This CDR3 spans 18 amino acids. In germline, CDR1 is SGHRS, CDR2 YFSETQ. Trimming cost V 4 bases and J 5 bases; bases outside gene matches: 13. The CDR3 region has the DNA TGCGCCAGCAGCCGGACAGGGGGCTGGAACTCGGGGACCGGGGAGCTGTTTTTT. Protein: CASSRTGGWNSGTGELFF.

In this sample, this clonotype turned up many times. The V call is TRBV12-3 or TRBV12-4, the J call TRBJ2-7, with D possibly TRBD1 on 6 matching bases. Trimming shortened V by 6 bases and J by 4 bases, and 13 bases separated the two germline ends. The CDR3 consists of 13 residues. The DNA of the CDR3 is TGTGCCAGCAGGAGGGACACCCTATACGAGCAGTACTTC. It translates to CASRRDTLYEQYF.

About this clonotype: This sequence may be a read error, since a much larger clone differs from it by one base. The J gene is TRBJ2-1, the V gene TRBV6-5; TRBD1 might be the D (5 bases). This CDR3 is 15 amino acids long. Germline V lookup: CDR1 MNHEY, CDR2 SVGAGI. The CDR3 is CASSYAGRAYNAQFF. The DNA of the CDR3 is TGTGCCAGCAGTTACGCAGGGCGAGCGTACAATGCGCAGTTCTTC.

This clonotype was observed many times. This chain connects TRBV7-3 to TRBJ1-2; 9 nucleotides match TRBD1. V dropped 4 bases and J dropped 4; count of bases not matched to a gene: 4. Germline CDR1 SGHTA, CDR2 FQGTGA. CDR3 length: 14 residues. The CDR3 DNA follows: TGTGCCAGCAGCTCGGGACAGGGCGTCTATGGCTACACCTTC. Protein: CASSSGQGVYGYTF.

This clonotype appeared a few times. The V gene is TRBV3-1, the J gene TRBJ2-1; D may correspond to TRBD1 or TRBD2 (5 bases each). There are 13 residues in the CDR3. V was trimmed by 3 bases and J by 9 bases, leaving 12 bases between them. The germline V gene has CDR1 LGHDT and CDR2 YNNKEL (reference sequence). For the CDR3, the DNA is TGTGCCAGCAGCCAGGGACCCGGCACTGAGCAGTTCTTC. It translates to CASSQGPGTEQFF.

This clonotype was recorded at least ten times. The CDR3 sequence is CAWSSRGAVDYGYTF. The CDR3 nucleotides are TGTGCCTGGAGTTCACGGGGGGCGGTAGACTATGGCTACACCTTC. The chain recombines TRBV30 with TRBJ1-2; maybe TRBD1 (6 bases). The CDR3 is 15 residues long. Looked up from germline, CDR1 is GTSNPN and CDR2 is SVGIG (reference sequence). The V end lost 2 bases, the J end lost 3 bases, and 16 bases lay between the germline ends. Together with reference TRBV30 and TRBJ1-2, the CDR3 gives the full variable domain: SQTIHQWPATLVQPVGSPLSLECTVEGTSNPNLYWYRQAAGRGLQLLFYSVGIGQISSEVPQNLSASRPQDRQFILSSKKLLLSDSGFYLCAWSSRGAVDYGYTFGSGTRLTVV.

This clonotype has just a few counts. This rearrangement joins TRBV6-5 to TRBJ2-5; the match to TRBD1 covers 7 bases. Germline loops: CDR1 MNHEY, CDR2 SVGAGI. The CDR3 is made up of 15 amino acids. The junction had 5 bases not matched to a gene; V was cut back by 0 bases and J by 4 bases. The CDR3 spells CASSYSTGLGETQYF. The CDR3 DNA is TGTGCCAGCAGTTACTCGACAGGGTTGGGAGAGACCCAGTACTTC.

This clonotype was detected many times. The chain is built from TRBV5-1 and TRBJ2-1; TRBD1 is a possible D gene (6 bases). The CDR3 has 15 residues. Germline CDR1 is SGHRS and CDR2 is YFSETQ. The V end was cut by 3 bases, the J end by 0 bases, with 10 bases between. The CDR3 DNA reads TGCGCCAGCAGCTCTACAGGGAACTCCTACAATGAGCAGTTCTTC. This encodes CASSSTGNSYNEQFF.

The chain employs TRBV6-5 and TRBJ2-1, with 10 bases identical to TRBD2. Germline assignment: CDR1 MNHEY and CDR2 SVGAGI. The V segment lost 2 bases and the J segment 8 bases; nucleotides outside the gene matches: 6. The CDR3 has 15 residues. The CDR3: CASSYQLAGVDEQFF. CDR3 sequence (DNA): TGTGCCAGCAGTTACCAGCTAGCGGGAGTGGATGAGCAGTTCTTC.

This clonotype came up many times. No DNA is shown, since the ends of the CDR3 on it are uncertain; the CDR3 is the one TCRdb lists. CDR3 region: CASSKEWWGPGTEAFF. V is TRBV21-1 and J is TRBJ1-1; the table's D call, TRBD1, has no DNA check behind it. TRBV21-1 is reported as a pseudogene. The CDR3 is 16 residues long, counting both termini.